The entry below gives a single T cell receptor (beta chain) sequence along with its context. The sample contains more than one DNA sequence encoding this CDR3. These data are taken from a study of blood T cell repertoires in COVID-19. Across the study: Sources were T cells, B-cell-depleted T cells, or PBMCs; the material itself was cDNA or gDNA.

With V trimmed by 6 bases and J by 5 bases, 4 bases remained unmatched. The CDR3 is 14 amino acids. Germline V gene lookup returns CDR1 KGHSH and CDR2 LQKENI. Study processing details: Amplification of reference gene primers provided the estimated nucleated cell counts. TCRdb's copy holds only in-frame clones and misses some; the assay was immunoSEQ multiplex PCR. Clone size and the V and J calls come from that table; the DNA yielded D and trimming. The data contain around 75,000 clones, roughly 90% of them singletons. The chain employs TRBV18 and TRBJ1-4; TRBD1 matches 9 bases. The sequence derives from a human donor in a cohort sampled during active COVID-19. Material for sequencing was peripheral blood. CDR3 DNA sequence: TGTGCCAGCTCCCTGGGACAGGGAAATGAAAAACTGTTTTTT. Translation gives CASSLGQGNEKLFF.